The text below deals with one T cell receptor (beta chain). No antigen is known for it. This was a survey-level run. TCRdb's table, derived via immunoSEQ multiplex PCR, lists solely in-frame clones and lacks some. The table lists some 87,000 clones, about two thirds of them singletons, with about 2.1% in the top ten. V shed 0 bases and J shed 5 bases, with 16 bases lying between them. In germline, CDR1 is GTSNPN, CDR2 SVGIG (reference sequence). The CDR3 is 15 amino acids. The sample comes from a study of fetal regulatory T cell absence and autoimmunity. At the level of the study: Exocrine pancreas autoimmunity occurred in IPEX patients lacking clinical diabetes. General study results and limits: Cord blood and pancreas showed broadly similar TRB gene family usage. Oligoclonal TCR enrichment in pancreas over cord blood reached over 100-fold for some clones.

The TCR was taken from a male donor with IPEX syndrome. Sequenced material: pancreas tissue. The V call is TRBV30, the J call TRBJ1-2, with unresolved D. CDR3 protein: CAWSVRRVLNYGYTF. The CDR3, as DNA: TGTGCCTGGAGTGTACGGCGGGTGTTAAATTATGGCTACACCTTC. Combining the CDR3 with reference TRBV30 and TRBJ1-2 gives the whole variable domain SQTIHQWPATLVQPVGSPLSLECTVEGTSNPNLYWYRQAAGRGLQLLFYSVGIGQISSEVPQNLSASRPQDRQFILSSKKLLLSDSGFYLCAWSVRRVLNYGYTFGSGTRLTVV.